This is a list of T cell receptor beta chains from one sample in a study of blood T cells in healthy people across ages. TCRdb recomputed calls from the 5' RACE reads with MiXCR, one row per CDR3 protein. The repertoire has roughly 1,800,000 distinct CDR3 sequences, about 50% of them found once; the top ten carry 2.1%. The sample taken for sequencing was blood. Source of these receptors: a woman aged 40 to 49 in good health. Both conserved end residues are part of each CDR3. The order of the fields is V gene, J gene, D gene, CDR3 protein. The D gene is left open where the match is weak.

>TRBV5-1|TRBJ2-3|TRBD2
CASSFSSGGALDTQYF
>TRBV5-5|TRBJ2-7|NA
CASSLRSGKAPYEQYF
>TRBV20-1|TRBJ2-3|NA
CSARGVAGRSGGVRTDTQYF
>TRBV7-2|TRBJ1-5|NA
CASSLDRDGNQPQHF
>TRBV7-8|TRBJ2-1|TRBD2
CASSRSTGGPGYNEQFF
>TRBV5-1|TRBJ2-7|NA
CASSLESINTYEQYF
>TRBV10-3|TRBJ2-5|NA
CAIRHSSGGETQYF
>TRBV15|TRBJ2-1|NA
CATSRPGLYNEQFF
>TRBV27|TRBJ2-5|TRBD2
CASSPGLGFQETQYF
>TRBV6-2/TRBV6-3|TRBJ2-6|NA
CASSYYGGQGSGANVLTF
>TRBV7-2|TRBJ2-5|NA
CASSSLEGSLQETQYF
>TRBV12-3/TRBV12-4|TRBJ1-6|NA
CASSLRTVSPLHF
>TRBV28|TRBJ2-2|NA
CASSEGGTPASTGELFF
>TRBV27|TRBJ2-7|NA
CASSLGYGVSYEQYF
>TRBV15|TRBJ2-6|NA
CATSRDLGNSGANVLTF